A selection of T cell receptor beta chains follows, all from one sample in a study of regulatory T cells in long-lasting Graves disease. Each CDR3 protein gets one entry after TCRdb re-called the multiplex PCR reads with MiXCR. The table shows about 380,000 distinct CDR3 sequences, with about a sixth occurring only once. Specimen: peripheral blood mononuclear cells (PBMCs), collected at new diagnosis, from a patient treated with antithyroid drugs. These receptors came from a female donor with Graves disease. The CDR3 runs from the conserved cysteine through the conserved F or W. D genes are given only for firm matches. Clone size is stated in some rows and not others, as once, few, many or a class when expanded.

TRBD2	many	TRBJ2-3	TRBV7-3	TGTGCCAGCAGCTTAGGGGGAATAGCGGGAGTGGATAAAGATACGCAGTATTTT	CASSLGGIAGVDKDTQYF
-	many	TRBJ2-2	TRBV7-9	TGTGCCAGCAGCTTTCCGGCCGGGGAGCTGTTTTTT	CASSFPAGELFF
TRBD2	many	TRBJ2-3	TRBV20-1	TGCAGTGCTAGAGATCAAGCGGGAGACCTAGATACGCAGTATTTT	CSARDQAGDLDTQYF
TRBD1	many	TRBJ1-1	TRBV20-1	TGCAGTGCTAGAGACCAGGACAGGCAGAACACTGAAGCTTTCTTT	CSARDQDRQNTEAFF
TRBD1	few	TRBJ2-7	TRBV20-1	TGCAGTGCTAGAGCCGAGCCGGGACAGACCTACGAGCAGTACTTC	CSARAEPGQTYEQYF
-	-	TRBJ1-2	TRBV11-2	TGTGCCAGCAGCCCAGGAACACTGCATGGCTACACCTTC	CASSPGTLHGYTF
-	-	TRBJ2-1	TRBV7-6	TGTGCCAGCAGCTTAGTGTGGGGCGGTGAGCAGTTCTTC	CASSLVWGGEQFF
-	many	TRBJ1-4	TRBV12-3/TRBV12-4	TGTGCCAGCAGGCGATCTCCAAGGGATGAAAAACTGTTTTTT	CASRRSPRDEKLFF
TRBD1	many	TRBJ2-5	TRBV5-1	TGCGCCAGCAGCGAAGGACAGGGTGGCCAAGAGACCCAGTACTTC	CASSEGQGGQETQYF
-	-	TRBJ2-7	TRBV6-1	TGTGCCAGCAGCTTACCTTCTAGCGAAGTCTCCTACGAGCAGTACTTC	CASSLPSSEVSYEQYF
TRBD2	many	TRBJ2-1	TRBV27	TGTGCCAGCAGTTTAATTCTAGCGGGAGGTGGCAATGAGCAGTTCTTC	CASSLILAGGGNEQFF
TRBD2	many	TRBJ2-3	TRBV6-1	TGTGCCAGCCCCGAACTGGGGGAGGGGAGTACAGATACGCAGTATTTT	CASPELGEGSTDTQYF
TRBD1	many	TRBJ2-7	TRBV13	TGTGCCAGCAGCTTAACTGGACAGGGGAAAACCTACGAGCAGTACTTC	CASSLTGQGKTYEQYF
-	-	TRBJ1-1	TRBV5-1	TGCGCCAGCAGCTCCCTGACAGGAGGGACTGAAGCTTTCTTT	CASSSLTGGTEAFF
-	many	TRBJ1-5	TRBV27	TGTGCCAGCAGTTTGCAGGGTGGATGGAATCAGCCCCAGCATTTT	CASSLQGGWNQPQHF
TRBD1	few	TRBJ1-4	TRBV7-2	TGTGCCAGCAGTTCAGGGGGATCGGCTGAAAAACTGTTTTTT	CASSSGGSAEKLFF
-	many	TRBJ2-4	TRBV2	TGTGCCAGCAGTGAAGCAGGGAACCTAGCCAAAAACATTCAGTACTTC	CASSEAGNLAKNIQYF
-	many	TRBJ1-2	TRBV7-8	TGTGCCAGCAGCTTAAGGCTCATTCCCTATGGCTACACCTTC	CASSLRLIPYGYTF
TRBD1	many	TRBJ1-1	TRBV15	TGTGCCACCAGCAGAGTGGGACAGGGATACACTGAAGCTTTCTTT	CATSRVGQGYTEAFF
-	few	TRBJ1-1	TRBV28	TGTGCCACCAGACCGCTGAACACTGAAGCTTTCTTT	CATRPLNTEAFF
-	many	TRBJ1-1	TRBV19	TGTGCCAGTAGTATAGATCCCCTCGGGCCTGTGAACACTGAAGCTTTCTTT	CASSIDPLGPVNTEAFF
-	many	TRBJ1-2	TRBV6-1	TGTGCCAGCAGTGACCGGGACTGGTTCGTTGGCTATGGCTACACCTTC	CASSDRDWFVGYGYTF
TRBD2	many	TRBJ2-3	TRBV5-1	TGCGCCAGCAGCTTGTCCTCCGCGGGAGGGCCGGGGGATACGCAGTATTTT	CASSLSSAGGPGDTQYF
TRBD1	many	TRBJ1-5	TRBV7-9	TGTGCCAGCAGCCGGACAGGGTCCGACAATCAGCCCCAGCATTTT	CASSRTGSDNQPQHF
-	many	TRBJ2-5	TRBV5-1	TGCGCCAGCAGCTTGGAACCCAACCTGGGAAAGACCCAGTACTTC	CASSLEPNLGKTQYF
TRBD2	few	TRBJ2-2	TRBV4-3	TGCGCCAGCAGCCAAGACCTAGCGGACACCGGGGAGCTGTTTTTT	CASSQDLADTGELFF
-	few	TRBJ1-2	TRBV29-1	TGCAGCGTTGCCAGGGGCAAATATTCTAACTATGGCTACACCTTC	CSVARGKYSNYGYTF
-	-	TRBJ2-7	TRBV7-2	TGTGCCAGCAGCTGGGACTTCACCTACGAGCAGTACTTC	CASSWDFTYEQYF
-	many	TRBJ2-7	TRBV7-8	TGTGCCAGCAGCTTACGGAGCGAGCAGTACTTC	CASSLRSEQYF
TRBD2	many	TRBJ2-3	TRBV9	TGTGCCAGCAGGAGAGGACTAGCGGGAGCGGATACGCAGTATTTT	CASRRGLAGADTQYF
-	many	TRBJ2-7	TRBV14	TGTGCCAGCAGCCCCCTCTATACCGAGCAGTACTTC	CASSPLYTEQYF
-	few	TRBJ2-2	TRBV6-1	TGTGCCAGCGTGGGGAGCGGGGAGCTGTTTTTT	CASVGSGELFF
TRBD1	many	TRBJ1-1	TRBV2	TGTGCCAGCAGGGCGGACAGGGTGAACACTGAAGCTTTCTTT	CASRADRVNTEAFF
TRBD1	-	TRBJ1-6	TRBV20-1	TGCAGTGCTAGGGACAGGGGATATAATTCACCCCTCCACTTT	CSARDRGYNSPLHF
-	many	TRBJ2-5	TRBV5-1	TGTGCCAGCAGCTTAGCGAGAGAGACCCAGTACTTC	CASSLARETQYF
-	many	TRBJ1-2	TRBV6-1	TGTGCCAGCAGTCAGACAGAAACCTATCTGGGCTACACCTTC	CASSQTETYLGYTF
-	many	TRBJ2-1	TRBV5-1	TGCGCCAGCAGCGGAGGGGACTTTCCTGAGCAGTTCTTC	CASSGGDFPEQFF